The clone carrying this T cell receptor (beta chain) appeared many times. Its cognate antigen is unknown. This CDR3 is built from 17 residues. V shed 4 bases and J shed 0 bases, with 16 bases lying between them. These data are taken from a study of blood T cells in healthy people across ages. Study conclusions and caveats: Measured against age, TCR beta diversity per million T cells decreased in a roughly linear manner.

A second PCR, run for about 7 to 11 cycles, used a sample-barcoded 5' primer plus a J-beta primer mix. TCRdb ran MiXCR on the 5' RACE reads and lists one entry per CDR3 protein. The top ten hold around 13% of the sample, which has 650,000 to 1,000,000 distinct CDR3 sequences, roughly 35% seen once. Sequenced sample: blood. V is TRBV12-3 or TRBV12-4 and J is TRBJ2-4, with TRBD2 as a possible D gene (6 bases). This receptor was identified in a man younger than 35 in good health. The CDR3 DNA is TGTGCCAGCAGTTCTGGAGGGGCCCTTCGAGCCAAAAACATTCAGTACTTC. Its translation: CASSSGGALRAKNIQYF.